Presented here are 21 T cell receptor beta chains from one specimen sequenced in a study of blood T cells in healthy people across ages (dated by TCRdb to between 2014 and 2017). Receptor amplification or capture employed 5' RACE. The sample was run on an Illumina HiSeq 2500. A second PCR of roughly 7 to 12 cycles was run with a J-beta primer mix and a sample-barcoded 5' primer. The public reads were quality trimmed at Q25 with fastp and then assembled into clones with MiXCR by TCRdb, keeping productive beta chains. A single entry per CDR3 protein holds the most common genes and DNA from its merged rows. Across this sample there are around 1.5 million distinct CDR3 sequences, with roughly 32% seen only once. The ten largest clones add up to approximately 11% of the sample. The sample comprised blood. The receptors originated from a woman aged 30 to 39 in good health.

Concerning this clonotype itself: Since a much larger clone is just one base distant, this may be a read error. The chain links TRBV5-4 to TRBJ2-7; D is unclear. Germline lookup yields CDR1 SGHNT and CDR2 YYREEE (reference sequence). This CDR3 has 12 residues. Trimming shortened V by 2 bases and J by 2 bases, and 5 bases separated the two germline ends. In DNA, the CDR3 is TGTGCCAGCAGCTTCAATACCTACGAGCAGTACTTC. Its translation: CASSFNTYEQYF.

The chain combines TRBV7-9 with TRBJ2-4; 7 bases match TRBD1. V dropped 1 base and J dropped 8; count of bases not matched to a gene: 5. CDR1 is SEHNR, CDR2 FQNEAQ, per germline (reference sequence). The CDR3 totals 14 residues. This CDR3 reads CASSLGQGIDIQYF. The CDR3 bases are TGTGCCAGCAGCTTAGGACAGGGTATAGACATTCAGTACTTC.

This clonotype has only a few counts. The genes are TRBV5-1 and TRBJ1-1; TRBD1 might be the D (5 bases). The ends were cut back, 4 bases at V and 1 base at J, with 14 bases in the middle. In germline, CDR1 is SGHRS, CDR2 YFSETQ. This CDR3 has 15 amino acids. CDR3 in DNA: TGCGCCAGCAGCGGGGGTGGACTTGGGAACACTGAAGCTTTCTTT. It encodes CASSGGGLGNTEAFF. The full variable domain, with the rest looked up from reference TRBV5-1 and TRBJ1-1, is KAGVTQTPRYLIKTRGQQVTLSCSPISGHRSVSWYQQTPGQGLQFLFEYFSETQRNKGNFPGRFSGRQFSNSRSEMNVSTLELGDSALYLCASSGGGLGNTEAFFGQGTRLTVV.

The chain carries TRBV7-8 and TRBJ2-1; D may be TRBD1 (6 bases). V was clipped by 6 bases and J by 3 bases, with 18 bases between them. CDR1 SGHVS and CDR2 FQNEAQ come from the germline V gene. The CDR3 sequence is 16 residues long. This CDR3 reads CASREKDRRLYNEQFF. The CDR3 coding sequence is TGTGCCAGCAGAGAAAAGGACAGACGGCTCTACAATGAGCAGTTCTTC.

The J gene is TRBJ1-5, the V gene TRBV5-1; no firm D call. This CDR3 is built from 15 residues. V gave up 0 bases and J gave up 3 bases, with 10 bases separating them. The germline V gene encodes CDR1 SGHRS and CDR2 YFSETQ. DNA for the CDR3: TGCGCCAGCAGCTTGGACGGCAGAACCAATCAGCCCCAGCATTTT. This encodes CASSLDGRTNQPQHF.

This chain links TRBV13 with TRBJ2-7, with D tentatively TRBD1 (6 bases). Germline V gene lookup returns CDR1 PRHDT and CDR2 FYEKMQ (reference sequence). This CDR3 comprises 15 residues. Trimming cost V 8 bases and J 0 bases, with 17 bases left between them. The CDR3 is CASSSTGPSSYEQYF. CDR3 DNA: TGTGCCAGCTCCTCGACAGGTCCAAGCTCCTACGAGCAGTACTTC.

The J gene is TRBJ1-5, the V gene TRBV12-3 or TRBV12-4, with 8 bases fitting TRBD1. CDR3 length: 15 amino acids. J lost 5 bases, V lost 4 bases, and 7 bases had no gene match. The CDR3 reads CASSSWTGMDQPQHF. As DNA, the CDR3 is TGTGCCAGCAGTTCCTGGACAGGGATGGATCAGCCCCAGCATTTT.

The chain uses TRBV20-1 and TRBJ2-7; 8 nucleotides line up with TRBD1. Trimming took 5 bases from V and 5 from J; bases not matched to a gene: 8. The CDR3 loop spans 13 amino acids. Germline V gives CDR1 DFQATT, CDR2 SNEGSKA (reference sequence). The CDR3 nucleotides read TGCAGTGCTCTCAGACAGGGGTTGAACGAGCAGTACTTC. It encodes CSALRQGLNEQYF.

Of note for this clonotype: One end of the junction fails to match germline, which may point to a read error. The chain carries TRBV20-1 and TRBJ2-6; D is perhaps TRBD1 (5 bases). This CDR3 is built from 14 residues. The germline CDR1 and CDR2 sequences are DFQATT and SNEGSKA (reference sequence). The CDR3 DNA sequence: TGCAGTGCTAGCATGACCTCTGGGGCCAACGCCCTGACTTTC. It yields the protein CSASMTSGANALTF.

The chain joins TRBV3-1 to TRBJ1-5; no clear D gene. CDR3 length: 14 residues. V lost 0 bases to trimming and J lost 3 bases, with 6 bases between them. CDR1 and CDR2 from the germline V gene are LGHDT and YNNKEL (reference sequence). The CDR3 coding sequence is TGTGCCAGCAGCCAAGATCTGACCAATCAGCCCCAGCATTTT. This sequence encodes CASSQDLTNQPQHF.

This clonotype was counted only a few times. The chain joins TRBV29-1 to TRBJ1-4; weak D call: TRBD1 (5 bases). This CDR3 has 13 amino acids. The V gene lost 7 bases and the J gene lost 0 bases, with 9 bases spanning the gap. Germline-derived CDR1 and CDR2 are SQVTM and ANQGSEA. The CDR3 loop is CSAWDSTNEKLFF. CDR3 DNA sequence: TGCAGCGCATGGGACTCAACTAATGAAAAACTGTTTTTT.

At least ten counts were recorded for this clonotype. V gene TRBV5-1 combines with J gene TRBJ1-1; D is perhaps TRBD1 (5 bases). V was clipped by 0 bases and J by 5 bases, with 17 bases between them. The germline V gene has CDR1 SGHRS and CDR2 YFSETQ. The CDR3 extends over 16 amino acids. CDR3 in amino acids: CASSLVDRRGETEAFF. In DNA form, the CDR3 reads TGCGCCAGCAGCTTGGTAGATAGACGGGGGGAGACTGAAGCTTTCTTT.

The chain combines TRBV30 with TRBJ2-1; D remains unclear. Germline V gives CDR1 GTSNPN, CDR2 SVGIG (reference sequence). The V end was cut by 5 bases, the J end by 2 bases, with 7 bases between. The CDR3 extends over 12 amino acids. The CDR3 sequence is CAWGSAYNEQFF. The DNA of the CDR3 is TGTGCCTGGGGATCAGCCTACAATGAGCAGTTCTTC. Full variable domain (outside the CDR3, taken from reference TRBV30 and TRBJ2-1): SQTIHQWPATLVQPVGSPLSLECTVEGTSNPNLYWYRQAAGRGLQLLFYSVGIGQISSEVPQNLSASRPQDRQFILSSKKLLLSDSGFYLCAWGSAYNEQFFGPGTRLTVL.

This clonotype was counted at least ten times. The genes are TRBV7-9 and TRBJ2-7, with D unclear. The V and J ends lost 4 bases and 3 bases respectively, with 13 bases between them. This CDR3 comprises 14 residues. Germline V CDR1 and CDR2: SEHNR, FQNEAQ (reference sequence). The CDR3 DNA reads as TGTGCCAGCAGCTCCGTCCGGGCGGTCTACGAGCAGTACTTC. This codes for CASSSVRAVYEQYF.

Only a few counts were recorded for this clonotype. This sequence joins TRBV20-1 and TRBJ2-1, with D perhaps matching TRBD1 (5 bases). CDR3 size: 10 residues. CDR1 is DFQATT, CDR2 SNEGSKA, per germline (reference sequence). Trimming cost V 7 bases and J 9 bases, with 10 bases left between them. This CDR3 is CSGVRGEQFF. CDR3 nucleotides: TGCAGTGGTGTAAGGGGTGAGCAGTTCTTC.

This clonotype was found a few times. The chain carries TRBV20-1 and TRBJ2-7; TRBD1 might be the D (5 bases). Looked up from germline, CDR1 is DFQATT and CDR2 is SNEGSKA (reference sequence). The ends were cut back, 2 bases at V and 3 bases at J, with 11 bases in the middle. This CDR3 is 13 amino acids long. DNA of the CDR3: TGCAGTGCTAGAAAGGGGCGGATCTACGAGCAGTACTTC. Its translation is CSARKGRIYEQYF.

This clonotype showed up just a few times. The chain links TRBV15 to TRBJ2-3, with unresolved D. Germline CDR1 reads LNHNV; CDR2 reads YYDKDF (reference sequence). The V end lost 0 bases, the J end lost 0 bases, and 7 bases lay between the germline ends. There are 15 residues in the CDR3. The CDR3 loop reads CATSRDPHSTDTQYF. In nucleotides, the CDR3 is TGTGCCACCAGCAGAGATCCCCACAGCACAGATACGCAGTATTTT.

The rearrangement joins TRBV28 to TRBJ2-7; perhaps TRBD2 as D (6 bases). The CDR3 spans 13 residues. CDR1 is MDHEN and CDR2 is SYDVKM in the germline V gene. Trimming took 8 bases from V and 3 from J, leaving 14 bases between them. CDR3 protein: CASRGRGRYEQYF. The CDR3 coding sequence is TGTGCCAGCCGTGGGCGGGGCCGCTACGAGCAGTACTTC.

The rearrangement joins TRBV20-1 to TRBJ2-5, with 12 nucleotides matching TRBD2. With V trimmed by 0 bases and J by 3 bases, 11 bases remained unmatched. The V gene's germline CDR1 is DFQATT and CDR2 SNEGSKA (reference sequence). CDR3 length: 18 residues. As DNA, the CDR3 is TGCAGTGCTAGAGATCCTAGCGGGGGGGACAGGCCTGAAGAGACCCAGTACTTC. The encoded protein is CSARDPSGGDRPEETQYF.

The CDR3: CAIGKLAGGDEQYF. For the CDR3, the DNA is TGTGCCATCGGTAAACTAGCGGGAGGTGACGAGCAGTACTTC. V gene TRBV10-3 combines with J gene TRBJ2-7; 12 nucleotides match TRBD2. Germline CDR1 is ENHRY and CDR2 is SYGVKD. V trimming: 8 bases; J trimming: 5 bases; junction bases outside the gene matches: 7. The CDR3 length is 14 residues.

This clonotype was seen a handful of times. V usage is TRBV10-3 and J usage is TRBJ1-1; D not resolved. Trimming took off 0 bases at V and 4 bases at J, with 15 bases between the two ends. Germline CDR1 reads ENHRY; CDR2 reads SYGVKD. This CDR3 region has 16 residues. CDR3 DNA: TGTGCCATCAGTGAGTCGACCGGGGATTCGGGCACTGAAGCTTTCTTT. Its protein is CAISESTGDSGTEAFF.